This is a list of T cell receptor beta chains from one sample in a study of blood T cell repertoires in COVID-19. This table comes from immunoSEQ multiplex PCR, and its TCRdb copy is limited to in-frame clones, with some not included. Here the sample spans 120,000 or so clones, 74% being singletons. Source material: peripheral blood. These receptor sequences come from a man aged 55 to 70 with acute or convalescent COVID-19. CDR3s include the opening cysteine and the closing phenylalanine or tryptophan. D genes are given only for firm matches. Not all rows give a size; the values are once, few, many and, for expanded clones, a class.

TRBV28	TRBJ2-1	TRBD1	NA	TGTGCCAGCAGTCTCCCCGGGACAGGGGGCCATGAGCAGTTCTTC	CASSLPGTGGHEQFF
TRBV7-2	TRBJ1-1	TRBD1	few	TGTGCCAGCAGCTTAGGCACCGGGACAGGGTTGAACACTGAAGCTTTCTTT	CASSLGTGTGLNTEAFF
TRBV7-8	TRBJ1-5	NA	NA	TGTGCCAGCAGCCCAACAGGGCCAACGAATCAGCCCCAGCATTTT	CASSPTGPTNQPQHF
TRBV29-1	TRBJ2-6	TRBD2	NA	TGCAGCCCCTCGATCGGCGGGAGGGCTGGGGCCAACGTCCTGACTTTC	CSPSIGGRAGANVLTF
TRBV5-8	TRBJ2-3	NA	NA	TGTGCCAGCAGCTTAAATCAGGGAGATACGCAGTATTTT	CASSLNQGDTQYF
TRBV25-1	TRBJ1-2	NA	NA	TGTGCCAGCAGTGAATACGGGAATGGCTACACCTTC	CASSEYGNGYTF
TRBV6-6	TRBJ1-2	NA	few	TGTGCCAGCAGTTCGGGGGTTATCTATGGCTACACCTTC	CASSSGVIYGYTF
TRBV28	TRBJ2-7	TRBD2	NA	TGTGCCAGCAGTTTGGGGACTAGGGACTACGAGCAGTACTTC	CASSLGTRDYEQYF
TRBV5-1	TRBJ2-7	TRBD2	NA	TGCGCCAGCAGCGAACAAGCGGGACTGAACGAGCAGTACTTC	CASSEQAGLNEQYF
TRBV2	TRBJ1-5	TRBD1	NA	TGTGCCAGCAGTGAAGACAGGGGGGTGCGTCAGCCCCAGCATTTT	CASSEDRGVRQPQHF
TRBV4-1	TRBJ1-2	NA	NA	TGCGCCAGCAGCCAGGAAGTGACACAGACATTCTATGGCTACACCTTC	CASSQEVTQTFYGYTF
TRBV2	TRBJ1-6	NA	NA	TGTGCCAGTTTAGACCGCAGGTTCAATAATTCACCCCTCCACTTT	CASLDRRFNNSPLHF
TRBV29-1	TRBJ1-1	TRBD1	NA	TGCAGCGTTGAAAAAACAGGGGACTACACTGAAGCTTTCTTT	CSVEKTGDYTEAFF
TRBV23-1	TRBJ1-5	NA	NA	TGCGCCAGCAGTCCATTTCAGGGGTCGAATCAGCCCCAGCATTTT	CASSPFQGSNQPQHF
TRBV7-9	TRBJ1-2	NA	NA	TGTGCCAGCAGCTTAACGGGGGGTGGCTATGGCTACACCTTC	CASSLTGGGYGYTF
TRBV5-6	TRBJ2-2	TRBD2	NA	TGTGCCAGCAGCTTGGGACTAGCGGACCGCGGGGAGCTGTTTTTT	CASSLGLADRGELFF
TRBV3-1/TRBV3-2	TRBJ2-3	TRBD1	NA	TGTGCCAGCAGCCAACGACAGGGAAGTAGAGATACGCAGTATTTT	CASSQRQGSRDTQYF
TRBV3-1/TRBV3-2	TRBJ1-4	NA	NA	NA	CASSQGAGVEQLMKNCFF
TRBV30	TRBJ2-7	TRBD2	few	TGTGCCTGGAGTACGGGGGGACCTACCTACGAGCAGTACTTC	CAWSTGGPTYEQYF
TRBV18	TRBJ2-1	TRBD2	NA	TGTGCCAGCTCACCAGGGACTAGCGGGTCCTATGAGCAGTTCTTC	CASSPGTSGSYEQFF
TRBV27	TRBJ2-1	TRBD2	NA	TGTGCCAGCTCGTGGGACTACTACAATGAGCAGTTCTTC	CASSWDYYNEQFF
TRBV5-6	TRBJ2-2	NA	NA	TGTGCCAGCAGCTTGCTGGCAGGGGCGAACACCGGGGAGCTGTTTTTT	CASSLLAGANTGELFF
TRBV24-1	TRBJ2-1	TRBD2	NA	TGTGCCACCAGTGCGGTAGCGGGAGTATCCTACAATGAGCAGTTCTTC	CATSAVAGVSYNEQFF
TRBV7-3	TRBJ2-7	NA	NA	TGTGCCAGCAGCTTCGCGACAGGTTCCGAGCAGTACTTC	CASSFATGSEQYF
TRBV5-6	TRBJ2-7	NA	NA	TGTGCCAGCAGCTTGGTGGTGGGTAGCGGAATCTACGAGCAGTACTTC	CASSLVVGSGIYEQYF
TRBV9	TRBJ2-2	NA	NA	TGTGCCAGCAGCGTAGTTCTTGACACCGGGGAGCTGTTTTTT	CASSVVLDTGELFF
TRBV30	TRBJ2-7	NA	NA	TGTGCCTGGAGTAACGGTTTCATGTCCTACGAGCAGTACTTC	CAWSNGFMSYEQYF
TRBV6-5	TRBJ2-5	TRBD2	NA	TGTGCCAGCAGCACGGGGGGTTGGGAGACCCAGTACTTC	CASSTGGWETQYF